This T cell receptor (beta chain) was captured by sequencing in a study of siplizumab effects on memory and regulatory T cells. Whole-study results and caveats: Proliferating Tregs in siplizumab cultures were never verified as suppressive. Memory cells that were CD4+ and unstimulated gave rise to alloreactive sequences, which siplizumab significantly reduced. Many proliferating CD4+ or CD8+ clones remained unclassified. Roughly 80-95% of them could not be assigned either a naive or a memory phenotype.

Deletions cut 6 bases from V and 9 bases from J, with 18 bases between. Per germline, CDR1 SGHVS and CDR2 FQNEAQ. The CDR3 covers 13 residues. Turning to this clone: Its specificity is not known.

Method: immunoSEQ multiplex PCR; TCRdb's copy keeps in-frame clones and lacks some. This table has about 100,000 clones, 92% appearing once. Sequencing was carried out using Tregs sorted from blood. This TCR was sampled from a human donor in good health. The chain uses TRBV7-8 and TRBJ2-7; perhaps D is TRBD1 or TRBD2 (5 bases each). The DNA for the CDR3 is TGTGCCAGCAGGGGCCCGGGAACAGGCGGGCAGTACTTC. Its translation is CASRGPGTGGQYF.